This T cell receptor beta chain was retrieved from a study of T cells expressing NK-cell markers. The CDR3 totals 15 residues. Looked up from germline, CDR1 is DFQATT and CDR2 is SNEGSKA (reference sequence). One entry per CDR3 protein, without DNA, is what TCRdb gives after re-calling the 5' RACE reads. The sample holds about 260,000 distinct CDR3 sequences. The J gene is TRBJ2-2, the V gene TRBV20-1; TCRdb picks TRBD1, but there is no DNA to check that call. Sequenced: blood T cells: a sorted CD56 or NKG2C T cell subset, CD4+ or CD8+ T cells, or bulk PBMC T cells (not recorded which). The source of this sequence is a woman between 18 and 70 years old in good health. CDR3 amino acids: CSARRTGSNTGELFF.